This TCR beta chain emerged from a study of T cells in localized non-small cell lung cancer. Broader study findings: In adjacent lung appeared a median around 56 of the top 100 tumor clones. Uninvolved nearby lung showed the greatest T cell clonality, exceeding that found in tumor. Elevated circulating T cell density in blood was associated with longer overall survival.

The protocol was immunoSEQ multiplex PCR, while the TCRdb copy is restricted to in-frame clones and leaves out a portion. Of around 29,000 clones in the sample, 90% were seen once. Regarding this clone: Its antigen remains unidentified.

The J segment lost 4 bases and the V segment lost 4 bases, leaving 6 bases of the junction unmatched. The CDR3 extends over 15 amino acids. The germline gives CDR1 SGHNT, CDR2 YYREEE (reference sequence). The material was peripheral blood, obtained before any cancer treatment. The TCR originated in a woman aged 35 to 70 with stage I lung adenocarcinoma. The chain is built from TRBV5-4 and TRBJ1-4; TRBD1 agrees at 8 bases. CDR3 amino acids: CASSRATGGNEKLFF. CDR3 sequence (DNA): TGTGCCAGCAGCCGCGCCACAGGGGGTAATGAAAAACTGTTTTTT. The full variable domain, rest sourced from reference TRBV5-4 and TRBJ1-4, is ETGVTQSPTHLIKTRGQQVTLRCSSQSGHNTVSWYQQALGQGPQFIFQYYREEENGRGNFPPRFSGLQFPNYSSELNVNALELDDSALYLCASSRATGGNEKLFFGSGTQLSVL.